Described below is a single TCR beta chain sequence and its context. Its antigen is currently unknown. The data stem from a study of monozygotic twins with inflammatory bowel disease. Germline assignment: CDR1 LNHDA and CDR2 SQIVND (reference sequence). The CDR3 consists of 16 residues. Whole-study results and caveats: Among IBD patients, TCRbeta diversity (inverse Simpson) was lower than in healthy co-twins. Differing T cell subtypes remained indistinguishable. Clonotype overlap with others was lower in IBD patients than in healthy twins, a difference that was greatest with disease activity.

TCRdb reprocessed the 5' RACE reads and stores each CDR3 protein as one record, lacking DNA. This specimen shows around 140,000 distinct CDR3 sequences; the ten leading clones hold 0.95% to 1.5%. The J gene is TRBJ2-3, the V gene TRBV19; no DNA is available, so the TRBD2 call from TCRdb remains unchecked. The sample consisted of blood. The TCR was taken from a human donor with ulcerative colitis or Crohn's disease, or a healthy co-twin of an affected twin (not recorded which). The CDR3 here is CASRQTQLAAIDTQYF.